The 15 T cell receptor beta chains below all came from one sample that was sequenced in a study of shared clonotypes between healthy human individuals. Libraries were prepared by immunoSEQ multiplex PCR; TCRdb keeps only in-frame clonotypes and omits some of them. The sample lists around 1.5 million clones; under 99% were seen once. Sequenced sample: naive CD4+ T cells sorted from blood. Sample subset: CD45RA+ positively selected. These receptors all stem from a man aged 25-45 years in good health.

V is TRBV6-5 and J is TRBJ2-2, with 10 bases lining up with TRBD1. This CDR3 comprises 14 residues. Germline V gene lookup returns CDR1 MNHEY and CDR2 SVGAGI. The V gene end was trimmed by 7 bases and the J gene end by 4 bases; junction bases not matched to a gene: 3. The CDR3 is CASKRTGGTGELFF. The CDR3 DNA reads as TGTGCCAGCAAGAGGACAGGGGGCACCGGGGAGCTGTTTTTT.

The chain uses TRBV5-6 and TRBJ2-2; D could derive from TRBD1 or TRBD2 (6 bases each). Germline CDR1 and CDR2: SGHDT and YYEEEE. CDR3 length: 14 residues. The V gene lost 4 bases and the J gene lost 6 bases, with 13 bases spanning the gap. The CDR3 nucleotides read TGTGCCAGCAGCACTACAGGGACTTCCGGGGAGCTGTTTTTT. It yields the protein CASSTTGTSGELFF.

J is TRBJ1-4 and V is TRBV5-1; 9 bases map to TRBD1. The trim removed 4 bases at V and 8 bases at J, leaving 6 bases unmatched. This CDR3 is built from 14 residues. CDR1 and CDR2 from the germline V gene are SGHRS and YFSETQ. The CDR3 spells CASSQQGAGEKLFF. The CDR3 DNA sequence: TGCGCCAGCAGCCAACAGGGGGCAGGCGAAAAACTGTTTTTT.

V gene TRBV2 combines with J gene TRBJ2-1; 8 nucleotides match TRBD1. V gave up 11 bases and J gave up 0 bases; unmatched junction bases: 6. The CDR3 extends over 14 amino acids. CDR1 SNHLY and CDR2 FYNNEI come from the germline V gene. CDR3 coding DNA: TGTGCCGGAAGACAGGGGAGCTCCTACAATGAGCAGTTCTTC. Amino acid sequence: CAGRQGSSYNEQFF.

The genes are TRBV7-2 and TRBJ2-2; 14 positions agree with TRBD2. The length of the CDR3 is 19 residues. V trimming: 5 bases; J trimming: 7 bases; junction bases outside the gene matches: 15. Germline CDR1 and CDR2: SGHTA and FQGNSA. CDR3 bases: TGTGCCAGCAGCCGAACTGGGACTAGCGGGAGTGGGATTATCGGGGAGCTGTTTTTT. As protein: CASSRTGTSGSGIIGELFF.

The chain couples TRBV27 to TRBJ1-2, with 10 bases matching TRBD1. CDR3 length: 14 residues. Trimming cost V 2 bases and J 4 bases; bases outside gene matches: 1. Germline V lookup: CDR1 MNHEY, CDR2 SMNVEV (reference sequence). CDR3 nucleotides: TGTGCCAGCAGTTTAGGACAGGGGGGCTATGGCTACACCTTC. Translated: CASSLGQGGYGYTF.

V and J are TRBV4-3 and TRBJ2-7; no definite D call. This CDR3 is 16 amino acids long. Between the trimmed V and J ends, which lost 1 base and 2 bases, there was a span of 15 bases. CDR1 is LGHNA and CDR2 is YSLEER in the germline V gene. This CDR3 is CASSQGFPGLPYEQYF. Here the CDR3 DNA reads TGCGCCAGCAGCCAAGGATTCCCGGGTCTTCCCTACGAGCAGTACTTC.

CDR3 loop: CASSLASASLWANTIYF. The CDR3 coding sequence is TGTGCCAGCAGCTTAGCGTCGGCTTCGCTCTGGGCAAACACCATATATTTT. This chain joins TRBV7-8 and TRBJ1-3, with unresolved D. The germline gives CDR1 SGHVS, CDR2 FQNEAQ. Trimming took off 0 bases at V and 6 bases at J, with 18 bases between the two ends. CDR3 size: 17 residues.

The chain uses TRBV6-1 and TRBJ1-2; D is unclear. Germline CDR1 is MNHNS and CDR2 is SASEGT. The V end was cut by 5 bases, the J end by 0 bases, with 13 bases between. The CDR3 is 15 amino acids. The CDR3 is CASSPGRAANYGYTF. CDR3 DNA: TGTGCCAGCAGTCCAGGACGGGCAGCTAACTATGGCTACACCTTC.

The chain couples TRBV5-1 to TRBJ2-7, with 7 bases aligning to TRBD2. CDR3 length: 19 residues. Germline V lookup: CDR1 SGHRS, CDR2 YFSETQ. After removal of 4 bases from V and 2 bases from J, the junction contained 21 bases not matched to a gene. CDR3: CASSVRSAASGTIPYEQYF. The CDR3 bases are TGCGCCAGCAGCGTACGGTCGGCGGCTAGCGGCACGATCCCCTACGAGCAGTACTTC. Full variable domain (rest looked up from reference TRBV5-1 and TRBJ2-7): KAGVTQTPRYLIKTRGQQVTLSCSPISGHRSVSWYQQTPGQGLQFLFEYFSETQRNKGNFPGRFSGRQFSNSRSEMNVSTLELGDSALYLCASSVRSAASGTIPYEQYFGPGTRLTVT.

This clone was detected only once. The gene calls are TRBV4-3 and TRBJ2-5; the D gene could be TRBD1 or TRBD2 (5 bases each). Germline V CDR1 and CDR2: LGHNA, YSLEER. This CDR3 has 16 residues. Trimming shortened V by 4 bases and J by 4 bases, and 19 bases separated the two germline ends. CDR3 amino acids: CASSPNRDLWGETQYF. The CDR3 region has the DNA TGCGCCAGCAGCCCGAATCGGGACCTGTGGGGAGAGACCCAGTACTTC.

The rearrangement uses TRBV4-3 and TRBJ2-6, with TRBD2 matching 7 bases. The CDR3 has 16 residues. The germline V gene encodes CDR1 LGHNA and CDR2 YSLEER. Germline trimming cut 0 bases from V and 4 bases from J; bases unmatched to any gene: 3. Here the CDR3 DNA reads TGCGCCAGCAGCCAAGATCGGGGGGTCGGGGCCAACGTCCTGACTTTC. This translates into CASSQDRGVGANVLTF.

CDR3 nucleotides: TGTGCCAGCAGGGGGGTCGGGGTAAATAATGAGCAGTTCTTC. It codes for CASRGVGVNNEQFF. The chain combines TRBV4-2 with TRBJ2-1; D may correspond to TRBD1 or TRBD2 (5 bases each). The CDR3 is 14 residues long. The germline gives CDR1 LGHNA, CDR2 YNFKEQ. V lost 6 bases, J lost 7 bases, and 16 bases lay in between.

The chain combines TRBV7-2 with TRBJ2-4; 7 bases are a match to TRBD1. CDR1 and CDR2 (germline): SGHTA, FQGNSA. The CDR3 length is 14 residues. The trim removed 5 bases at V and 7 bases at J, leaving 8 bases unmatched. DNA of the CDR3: TGTGCCAGCAGCCTGAATACAGGGGTCAACATTCAGTACTTC. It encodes CASSLNTGVNIQYF.

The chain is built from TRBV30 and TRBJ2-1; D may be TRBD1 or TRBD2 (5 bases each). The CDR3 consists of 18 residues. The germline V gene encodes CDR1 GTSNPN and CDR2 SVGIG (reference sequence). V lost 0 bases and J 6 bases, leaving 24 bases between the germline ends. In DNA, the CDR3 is TGTGCCTGGAGTGTATGGTCCGTCTCTAGCAGGGTGAGCAATGAGCAGTTCTTC. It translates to CAWSVWSVSSRVSNEQFF.